This T cell receptor (beta chain) was retrieved from a study of CD8 T cells in ankylosing spondylitis. General study results and limits: CD8+ disease-linked clones were present at relatively low frequencies in blood.

This clonotype was detected a few times. Its antigen remains unknown. Making the TCR beta libraries involved quantitative 5'-RACE with molecular barcodes. MiXCR, applied by TCRdb to the 5' RACE reads, yields one record per CDR3 protein. The top ten clones hold more than 4.5% of a sample with roughly 240,000 distinct CDR3 sequences, 8% to 9% of them seen once. Trimming at V came to 3 bases and at J to 0 bases, leaving 4 bases not matched to a gene. Per germline, CDR1 GTSNPN and CDR2 SVGIG (reference sequence). This CDR3 contains 15 residues. Sequenced: blood, either unsorted or a sorted T cell fraction (not recorded which). This receptor was obtained from a female donor with ankylosing spondylitis or in good health (not recorded which). The chain joins TRBV30 to TRBJ2-1; 8 nucleotides agree with TRBD2. Here the CDR3 reads CAWRGTSDSYNEQFF. The CDR3 bases are TGTGCCTGGAGGGGGACTAGTGACTCCTACAATGAGCAGTTCTTC.